Listed below are T cell receptor beta chains from one sample, sequenced in a study of blood T cell repertoires in COVID-19. The protocol was immunoSEQ multiplex PCR, while the TCRdb copy is restricted to in-frame clones and leaves out a portion. The data show 250,000 to 300,000 clones, around 85% seen once. The sample was peripheral blood. These TCRs come from a man in his fifties or sixties with active or convalescent COVID-19. Each CDR3 is given with its conserved first and last residue. D genes are given only for firm matches. Size tells how often a clone was seen (once, few, many) or the class of an expanded clone, and some rows leave it out.

NA	TRBD2	TRBV7-2	15	TRBJ2-7	TGTGCCAGCAGCTTAGGAGGCCTAGCGGGAGTCGAGCAGTACTTC	CASSLGGLAGVEQYF
many	NA	TRBV5-4	13	TRBJ2-7	TGTGCCAGCAGCTTCTCAGGGGTACCAGGGCAGTACTTC	CASSFSGVPGQYF
NA	NA	TRBV7-9	13	TRBJ2-3	TGTGCCAGCAGCCAAACGGCGGGAGATACGCAGTATTTT	CASSQTAGDTQYF
NA	TRBD1	TRBV4-1	15	TRBJ2-1	TGCGCCAGCAGCCCCCCCCACAGGGGTTACAATGAGCAGTTCTTC	CASSPPHRGYNEQFF
few	TRBD1	TRBV6-2/TRBV6-3	14	TRBJ1-1	TGTGCCAGCAGTAGGGAGACAGGGGCTCTCGGCGCTTTCTTT	CASSRETGALGAFF
NA	NA	TRBV13	17	TRBJ2-1	TGTGCCAGCAGCTTAGGGGGAGGTCAGGGCTCCTACAATGAGCAGTTCTTC	CASSLGGGQGSYNEQFF
once	NA	TRBV14	15	TRBJ2-1	TGTGCCAGCAGCCAAGATCTCGGCTGGAGGGATGAGCAGTTCTTC	CASSQDLGWRDEQFF
NA	TRBD1	TRBV2	14	TRBJ1-1	TGTGCCAGCAGAGTTGACAGGGGGGACACTGAAGCTTTCTTT	CASRVDRGDTEAFF
NA	NA	TRBV12-3/TRBV12-4	13	TRBJ2-2	TGTGCCAGCAGTTTCACGGACACCGGGGAGCTGTTTTTT	CASSFTDTGELFF
once	NA	TRBV28	11	TRBJ1-2	TGTGCCAGCAGTTCTCCCTATGGCTACACCTTC	CASSSPYGYTF
NA	NA	TRBV7-3	13	TRBJ2-7	TGTGCCAGCAGCTTAGGGGGCGGGAGCGAGCAGTACTTC	CASSLGGGSEQYF
NA	NA	TRBV28	15	TRBJ2-7	TGTGCCAGCAGAACCGGACCGGGACAAGTTTACGAGCAGTACTTC	CASRTGPGQVYEQYF
NA	NA	TRBV28	16	TRBJ1-5	TGTGCCAGCAGTTTTAGTGCATCGGAGGTCTCCCAGCCCCAGCATTTT	CASSFSASEVSQPQHF
few	NA	TRBV15	15	TRBJ1-5	TGTGCCACCAGCAGAGATAGAGGCAGGGCGCAGCCCCAGCATTTT	CATSRDRGRAQPQHF
NA	TRBD1	TRBV3-1/TRBV3-2	17	TRBJ2-1	TGTGCCAGCAGCCAAGGATCTGGGACAGGGGTGGGCAATGAGCAGTTCTTC	CASSQGSGTGVGNEQFF
NA	NA	TRBV5-6	16	TRBJ1-2	TGTGCCAGCAGCCTGAAAAATTCAGGCACCAACTATGGCTACACCTTC	CASSLKNSGTNYGYTF
NA	TRBD1	TRBV19	16	TRBJ2-3	TGTGCCAGTAGTAGAAGACAGGGACCAGGCACAGATACGCAGTATTTT	CASSRRQGPGTDTQYF
NA	TRBD2	TRBV12-5	18	TRBJ2-1	TGTGCTAGTGGCTCCCTACTAGCGGGTGAGGGGACCTACAATGAGCAGTTCTTC	CASGSLLAGEGTYNEQFF
NA	TRBD1	TRBV7-2	13	TRBJ2-5	TGTGCCAGCAGCTCGGGACAGCTCGGTCCCCAGTACTTC	CASSSGQLGPQYF
NA	NA	TRBV7-9	13	TRBJ1-2	TGTGCCAGCAGCTTAGACGAGGCGGGGGGCTACACCTTC	CASSLDEAGGYTF
few	NA	TRBV10-3	15	TRBJ1-3	TGTGCCATCAGGCCGGACAGCAGTCGGGGAAACACCATATATTTT	CAIRPDSSRGNTIYF
NA	NA	TRBV30	12	TRBJ1-1	TGTGCCTGGACGAAGGGGTCCACTGAAGCTTTCTTT	CAWTKGSTEAFF
NA	TRBD2	TRBV14	14	TRBJ2-3	TGTGCCAGCAGGAGTAGCGGGAGTGCGCGGACGCAGTATTTT	CASRSSGSARTQYF
NA	TRBD2	TRBV20-1	14	TRBJ2-1	TGCAGTGCTAGTGGGGGAGGGAGTACCAATGAGCAGTTCTTC	CSASGGGSTNEQFF
NA	NA	TRBV3-1/TRBV3-2	12	TRBJ1-1	TGTGCCAGCAGCCTTAGAGGGAAAGGAGCTTTCTTT	CASSLRGKGAFF
NA	NA	TRBV25-1	13	TRBJ1-1	TGTGCCAGCAAGAAAGCTACGAACACTGAAGCTTTCTTT	CASKKATNTEAFF